This T cell receptor beta chain was sequenced in a study of beta chain features in type 1 diabetes. Using CD45RO/CCR7/CD25/CD127/CD95/CD27, CD4+ naive, central memory, regulatory and stem cell-like memory cells were sorted. Germline CDR1 reads LGHNT; CDR2 reads FRNRAP. There are 19 residues in the CDR3. Trimming removed 2 bases from V and 1 base from J, with 23 bases in between. Overall study findings and caveats: Sequencing used cDNA, and cells with high TCR expression could therefore be over-represented. Patients with type 1 diabetes showed fewer VDJ junction insertions and more deletions.

Comment on this clone: The antigen is undetermined.

The isolated RNA, all of it, was reverse transcribed, so expressed TCRB transcripts were what got sequenced. Several million reads were obtained on average from naive, central memory and regulatory T cell samples. Using immunoSEQ multiplex PCR, the repertoire was profiled, and TCRdb retains in-frame clones only, with some absent. The sample shows fewer than 650,000 clones, 15% to 19% of them seen only once. This sequence was found in a man between 18 and 35 years old in good health. The chain employs TRBV12-5 and TRBJ1-1, with D possibly TRBD1 on 5 matching bases. Sequencing was performed on naive CD4+ T cells from blood. As DNA, the CDR3 is TGTGCTAGTGGTTTGTGGGACTCGGGTCTCGGATTAAAGAACACTGAAGCTTTCTTT. It codes for CASGLWDSGLGLKNTEAFF.